Each of the 14 T cell receptor beta chains below was sequenced from the same sample in a study of T cell responses to AZD1222 COVID-19 vaccine. Using immunoSEQ multiplex PCR, the repertoire was profiled, and TCRdb retains in-frame clones only, with some absent. The sample consists of about 120,000 clones, roughly 90% of them appearing once. The sample in question was peripheral blood, obtained on day 0 of AZD1222 vaccination. These TCRs come from an adult in good health.

This clone came up many times. This CDR3 is also generated by other DNA sequences in the sample. The chain joins TRBV19 to TRBJ1-6; D call uncertain. The germline gives CDR1 LNHDA, CDR2 SQIVND (reference sequence). The length of the CDR3 is 12 residues. Trimming removed 4 bases from V and 8 bases from J, with 6 bases in between. Here the CDR3 reads CASSTQDSPLHF. The CDR3 DNA reads as TGTGCCAGTAGTACCCAAGATTCACCCCTCCACTTT.

The rearrangement joins TRBV4-1 to TRBJ1-4; D gene uncertain. The V gene lost 4 bases and the J gene lost 4 bases, with 10 bases spanning the gap. There are 14 residues in the CDR3. In germline, CDR1 is MGHRA, CDR2 YSYEKL. The CDR3 nucleotides are TGCGCCAGCAGCCCCGGACGGTTTAATGAAAAACTGTTTTTT. Translating gives CASSPGRFNEKLFF.

The chain combines TRBV7-9 with TRBJ1-4; perhaps TRBD1 as D (6 bases). The CDR3 has 16 residues. The ends were cut back, 1 base at V and 5 bases at J, with 14 bases in the middle. Germline CDR1 and CDR2: SEHNR and FQNEAQ (reference sequence). As DNA, the CDR3 is TGTGCCAGCAGCTTAGAACAGGGAAAAAGCAATGAAAAACTGTTTTTT. Residues: CASSLEQGKSNEKLFF.

V usage is TRBV5-5 and J usage is TRBJ1-2; 7 positions agree with TRBD1. The CDR3 contains 15 residues. Germline V gives CDR1 SGHKS, CDR2 YYEKEE (reference sequence). V was clipped by 4 bases and J by 3 bases; unmatched bases: 9. DNA of the CDR3: TGTGCCAGCAGCCGCCCGGGGACAGCTTACTATGGCTACACCTTC. It specifies CASSRPGTAYYGYTF.

Here the CDR3 DNA reads TGTGCCAGCAGTTTGGTCGGGGCCCCACGGAACACTGAAGCTTTCTTT. It translates to CASSLVGAPRNTEAFF. This rearrangement joins TRBV27 to TRBJ1-1; D is perhaps TRBD1 (5 bases). Looked up from germline, CDR1 is MNHEY and CDR2 is SMNVEV (reference sequence). The CDR3 runs 16 residues. V dropped 3 bases and J dropped 1 base, with 15 bases sitting between them.

The chain has TRBV7-9 and TRBJ1-1, with unresolved D. From germline, CDR1 is SEHNR and CDR2 FQNEAQ (reference sequence). The CDR3 spans 13 residues. Trimming shortened V by 6 bases and J by 5 bases, and 13 bases separated the two germline ends. The CDR3 nucleotides read TGTGCCAGCAGTCCTCAATCCGGGACTGAAGCTTTCTTT. The encoded protein is CASSPQSGTEAFF.

This chain links TRBV7-9 with TRBJ2-7, with 7 bases lining up with TRBD2. In germline, CDR1 is SEHNR, CDR2 FQNEAQ (reference sequence). This CDR3 contains 18 residues. V shed 5 bases, J shed 2 bases, and the junction held 18 bases outside the gene matches. The CDR3 protein is CASSTREEAGVPTYEQYF. Written as DNA, the CDR3 is TGTGCCAGCAGCACCCGGGAGGAGGCGGGGGTTCCCACCTACGAGCAGTACTTC.

The chain has TRBV7-9 and TRBJ1-5; a weak D match, TRBD1 (5 bases). The CDR3 contains 15 residues. Germline assignment: CDR1 SEHNR and CDR2 FQNEAQ (reference sequence). V gave up 8 bases and J gave up 4 bases, with 18 bases separating them. The DNA for the CDR3 is TGTGCCAGCTCAACGGGCAGGGAGAGGAATCAGCCCCAGCATTTT. This encodes CASSTGRERNQPQHF. Drawing the rest from reference TRBV7-9 and TRBJ1-5, the complete variable domain is DTGVSQNPRHKITKRGQNVTFRCDPISEHNRLYWYRQTLGQGPEFLTYFQNEAQLEKSRLLSDRFSAERPKGSFSTLEIQRTEQGDSAMYLCASSTGRERNQPQHFGDGTRLSIL.

The chain's CDR3 is CAGKDFQPGNTIYF. The CDR3 region has the DNA TGTGCCGGGAAGGACTTTCAGCCCGGAAACACCATATATTTT. V usage is TRBV27 and J usage is TRBJ1-3; D gene uncertain. The CDR3 is 14 residues long. CDR1 and CDR2 from the germline V gene are MNHEY and SMNVEV (reference sequence). Between the trimmed V and J ends, which lost 11 bases and 4 bases, there was a span of 18 bases.

The gene calls are TRBV18 and TRBJ2-1, with a tentative D call TRBD2 (5 bases). V lost 4 bases and J lost 6, with 13 bases in between. Germline CDR1 and CDR2: KGHSH and LQKENI. This CDR3 has 14 amino acids. The chain's CDR3 is CASSLSKAGNEQFF. The CDR3 nucleotides read TGTGCCAGCTCACTGTCTAAGGCGGGCAATGAGCAGTTCTTC.

The chain employs TRBV18 and TRBJ1-5, with 8 bases lining up with TRBD1. The germline V gene encodes CDR1 KGHSH and CDR2 LQKENI. The CDR3 contains 15 residues. Trimming took 5 bases from V and 15 from J; bases not matched to a gene: 18. CDR3: CASSSSLGQGRCRHF. The DNA of the CDR3 is TGTGCCAGCTCATCATCACTCGGACAGGGTAGGTGCAGGCATTTT. The whole variable domain, filled in from reference TRBV18 and TRBJ1-5, reads NAGVMQNPRHLVRRRGQEARLRCSPMKGHSHVYWYRQLPEEGLKFMVYLQKENIIDESGMPKERFSAEFPKEGPSILRIQQVVRGDSAAYFCASSSSLGQGRCRHFGDGTRLSIL.

The chain employs TRBV19 and TRBJ1-1, with 10 bases aligning to TRBD1. This CDR3 is 18 amino acids long. Germline V gene lookup returns CDR1 LNHDA and CDR2 SQIVND (reference sequence). The J segment lost 1 base and the V segment lost 0 bases, leaving 8 bases of the junction unmatched. The CDR3 DNA reads as TGTGCCAGTAGTATAGACGGGACAGGGGTAGGAAGGAACACTGAAGCTTTCTTT. Translating gives CASSIDGTGVGRNTEAFF.

This clone was observed once. This chain uses TRBV27 with TRBJ2-3; the D gene is possibly TRBD2 (6 bases). V was trimmed by 2 bases and J by 3 bases, leaving 9 bases between them. Germline V gives CDR1 MNHEY, CDR2 SMNVEV (reference sequence). This CDR3 contains 14 residues. For the CDR3, the DNA is TGTGCCAGCAGTTTAGCGGGGAGGACAGATACGCAGTATTTT. Its translation: CASSLAGRTDTQYF.

The chain has TRBV15 and TRBJ2-3, with a tentative D call TRBD1 (6 bases). V gave up 1 base and J gave up 4 bases, with 12 bases separating them. CDR3 length: 15 residues. Germline V gene data show CDR1 as LNHNV and CDR2 as YYDKDF (reference sequence). The CDR3 coding sequence is TGTGCCACCAGCAGAGCCGGGACAAATGCAGATACGCAGTATTTT. Translating gives CATSRAGTNADTQYF.